The 19 T cell receptor beta chains presented below share a single source sample, sequenced in a study of T cells in Graves' hyperthyroidism and ophthalmopathy (dated by TCRdb to the late 2010s). Library generation was performed with multiplex PCR. Instrument used: Illumina HiSeq 2000. The TCR beta CDR3 regions were amplified from the RNA transcripts. The first round of RT-PCR for the TCR CDR3 was performed with the HTBI primer set and the Qiagen OneStep RT-PCR kit. TCRdb reran the public reads through fastp at Q25 and MiXCR, keeping productive beta chains. Rows merge per CDR3 protein into single entries with the most common DNA and genes. The sample table records 450,000 to 700,000 distinct CDR3 sequences; around 45% of these occur just once. The ten largest clonotypes hold about 8.3% of the sample. The sequenced sample was peripheral blood or thyroid tissue (not recorded which). Receptors originate from a woman in her late teens or twenties with Graves' hyperthyroidism.

This clonotype showed up many times. The V call is TRBV29-1, the J call TRBJ2-2, with D uncertain. The CDR3 is made up of 13 amino acids. Germline CDR1 reads SQVTM; CDR2 reads ANQGSEA. The V end was cut by 4 bases, the J end by 1 base, with 7 bases between. The DNA for the CDR3 is TGCAGCGTTGGGGCGGTGAACACCGGGGAGCTGTTTTTT. Translation: CSVGAVNTGELFF.

This clonotype was counted many times. The rearrangement joins TRBV27 to TRBJ2-7; weak D call: TRBD2 (7 bases). The CDR3 loop spans 13 amino acids. V lost 10 bases to trimming and J lost 0 bases, with 13 bases between them. Germline CDR1 is MNHEY and CDR2 is SMNVEV (reference sequence). CDR3 in amino acids: CATRGGGSYEQYF. CDR3 in DNA: TGTGCCACCAGGGGAGGGGGCTCCTACGAGCAGTACTTC.

The chain uses TRBV2 and TRBJ2-3, with a weak D call TRBD2 (6 bases). In germline, CDR1 is SNHLY, CDR2 FYNNEI. Trimming took off 5 bases at V and 0 bases at J, with 18 bases between the two ends. The CDR3 length is 17 residues. The CDR3 coding sequence is TGTGCCAGCAGTTCTGGTCTGGGACTTTCTAGCACAGATACGCAGTATTTT. Translated: CASSSGLGLSSTDTQYF.

This clonotype was picked up one time. One junction end does not reproduce the germline sequence, and a read error may be involved. The chain couples TRBV4-1 to TRBJ2-5, with 8 bases identical to TRBD2. Germline-derived CDR1 and CDR2 are MGHRA and YSYEKL. The CDR3 consists of 15 residues. The CDR3 here is CTSSQDRGGNQPQYF. Written as DNA, the CDR3 is TGCACCAGCAGCCAAGATCGGGGGGGAAATCAGCCCCAGTACTTC.

V is TRBV29-1 and J is TRBJ2-7; D gene ambiguous. Germline CDR1 and CDR2: SQVTM and ANQGSEA. The CDR3 length is 14 residues. CDR3 in amino acids: CRVSVEASSYEQYF. CDR3 DNA sequence: TGCAGAGTGAGCGTAGAGGCGAGCTCCTACGAGCAGTACTTC.

The CDR3 loop reads CASSPRDFATGELFF. The CDR3 DNA reads TGTGCCAGCAGTCCCCGGGACTTCGCCACCGGGGAGCTGTTTTTT. The V gene is TRBV12-3 or TRBV12-4, the J gene TRBJ2-2; perhaps TRBD2 as D (6 bases). The CDR3 loop spans 15 amino acids. V dropped 5 bases and J dropped 4 bases, with 14 bases sitting between them.

This sequence joins TRBV6-5 and TRBJ1-1; TRBD1 might be the D (5 bases). Germline CDR1 and CDR2: MNHEY and SVGAGI. Trimming cost V 0 bases and J 4 bases, with 12 bases left between them. This CDR3 is built from 15 residues. In DNA form, the CDR3 reads TGTGCCAGCAGTTACTCGGGGACTAGCGGCACTGAAGCTTTCTTT. This encodes CASSYSGTSGTEAFF.

This clonotype was found many times. The genes are TRBV7-6 and TRBJ2-5, with 14 positions matching TRBD2. J gave up 0 bases and V 4 bases, and 7 bases lay outside the gene matches. Germline CDR1 reads SGHVS; CDR2 reads FNYEAQ. This CDR3 spans 18 amino acids. The CDR3, as DNA: TGTGCCAGCAGCTCGCACGGACTAGCGGGAGGCCACCAAGAGACCCAGTACTTC. It is translated as CASSSHGLAGGHQETQYF.

V gene TRBV29-1 combines with J gene TRBJ1-1; 7 nucleotides line up with TRBD1. Germline CDR1 and CDR2: SQVTM and ANQGSEA. The CDR3 is 15 amino acids. The V segment lost 7 bases and the J segment 0 bases; nucleotides outside the gene matches: 11. The CDR3 loop reads CSGGGTEHMNTEAFF. CDR3 bases: TGCAGCGGAGGCGGGACAGAGCACATGAACACTGAAGCTTTCTTT.

The chain carries TRBV5-1 and TRBJ1-2, with a weak D call TRBD1 (6 bases). Germline lookup yields CDR1 SGHRS and CDR2 YFSETQ. The V gene lost 4 bases and the J gene lost 4 bases, with 17 bases spanning the gap. This CDR3 comprises 15 residues. The DNA of the CDR3 is TGCGCCAGCAGCCCGGAGGTAGGGGGAAGCTATGGCTACACCTTC. Protein product: CASSPEVGGSYGYTF.

The sample holds many counts of this clonotype. V usage is TRBV18 and J usage is TRBJ1-5; TRBD1 might be the D (6 bases). The CDR3 totals 14 residues. Trimming cost V 4 bases and J 6 bases, with 13 bases left between them. Germline values: CDR1 KGHSH, CDR2 LQKENI. The CDR3 is CASSRLQGTQPQHF. CDR3 nucleotide sequence: TGTGCCAGCTCACGACTACAGGGAACTCAGCCCCAGCATTTT.

This chain uses TRBV2 with TRBJ2-2; D is ambiguous. Looked up from germline, CDR1 is SNHLY and CDR2 is FYNNEI. The V end was cut by 2 bases, the J end by 7 bases, with 11 bases between. This CDR3 has 14 residues. This chain's CDR3 is CASSEPNRIGELFF. DNA for the CDR3: TGTGCCAGCAGTGAACCCAACCGGATCGGGGAGCTGTTTTTT. Full variable domain (remainder filled in from reference TRBV2 and TRBJ2-2): EPEVTQTPSHQVTQMGQEVILRCVPISNHLYFYWYRQILGQKVEFLVSFYNNEISEKSEIFDDQFSVERPDGSNFTLKIRSTKLEDSAMYFCASSEPNRIGELFFGEGSRLTVL.

This clonotype came up many times. The gene calls are TRBV13 and TRBJ1-3; no reliable D call. CDR1 is PRHDT, CDR2 FYEKMQ, per germline (reference sequence). V was trimmed by 8 bases and J by 4 bases, leaving 9 bases between them. The CDR3 is 12 residues long. The CDR3 sequence: CASRTFGNTIYF. CDR3 nucleotides: TGTGCCAGCCGCACATTCGGAAACACCATATATTTT. The entire variable domain, with the rest obtained from reference TRBV13 and TRBJ1-3, is as follows: AAGVIQSPRHLIKEKRETATLKCYPIPRHDTVYWYQQGPGQDPQFLISFYEKMQSDKGSIPDRFSAQQFSDYHSELNMSSLELGDSALYFCASRTFGNTIYFGEGSWLTVV.

This clonotype was counted at least ten times. The V and J genes are TRBV13 and TRBJ2-7, with TRBD2 identical over 11 bases. The germline V gene has CDR1 PRHDT and CDR2 FYEKMQ (reference sequence). With V trimmed by 2 bases and J by 5 bases, 8 bases remained unmatched. This CDR3 has 16 residues. CDR3 sequence (DNA): TGTGCCAGCAGCTTACCCATAGCGGGAGGGGCCCACGAGCAGTACTTC. Amino acids: CASSLPIAGGAHEQYF.

This clonotype was seen ten or more times. The chain couples TRBV29-1 to TRBJ2-7; 12 bases line up with TRBD1. Per germline, CDR1 SQVTM and CDR2 ANQGSEA. The CDR3 consists of 14 residues. The V and J ends lost 3 bases and 8 bases, in that order; junction bases with no gene match: 8. The CDR3 nucleotides read TGCAGCGTTGATACCGGGACAGGGGGCTCTCAGCAGTACTTC. Its translation: CSVDTGTGGSQQYF.

The chain recombines TRBV6-5 with TRBJ2-5, with D possibly TRBD1 on 5 matching bases. CDR1 and CDR2 (germline): MNHEY, SVGAGI. This CDR3 has 16 residues. V was pared by 0 bases and J by 2 bases, with 13 bases between. CDR3 protein: CASSYSIAGSQETQYF. The CDR3 DNA follows: TGTGCCAGCAGTTACTCGATTGCAGGGTCACAAGAGACCCAGTACTTC.

This clonotype was seen ten or more times. The J gene is TRBJ2-2, the V gene TRBV10-3, with D possibly matching TRBD1 (5 bases). This CDR3 comprises 18 residues. V lost 0 bases and J lost 0, with 14 bases in between. In germline, CDR1 is ENHRY, CDR2 SYGVKD. In nucleotides, the CDR3 is TGTGCCATCAGTGAGTCGATCGGCGGACAACCGAACACCGGGGAGCTGTTTTTT. It encodes CAISESIGGQPNTGELFF.

This clonotype was counted at least ten times. The J gene is TRBJ1-1, the V gene TRBV5-1; D unresolved. The CDR3 has 14 amino acids. Trimming took off 0 bases at V and 4 bases at J, with 10 bases between the two ends. CDR1 and CDR2 (germline): SGHRS, YFSETQ. CDR3 protein: CASSLETPATEAFF. The CDR3 nucleotides are TGCGCCAGCAGCTTGGAGACACCAGCCACTGAAGCTTTCTTT.

With respect to this clonotype: At one of its ends the junction is not consistent with the germline gene, which may arise from a read error. The chain links TRBV15 to TRBJ2-2; 7 nucleotides line up with TRBD1. CDR1 is LNHNV, CDR2 YYDKDF, per germline (reference sequence). The CDR3 is 17 residues long. CDR3 sequence: CAASRAITGVRTGELFF. The CDR3 DNA sequence: TGTGCCGCCAGCAGAGCCATCACAGGGGTACGAACCGGGGAGCTGTTTTTC.